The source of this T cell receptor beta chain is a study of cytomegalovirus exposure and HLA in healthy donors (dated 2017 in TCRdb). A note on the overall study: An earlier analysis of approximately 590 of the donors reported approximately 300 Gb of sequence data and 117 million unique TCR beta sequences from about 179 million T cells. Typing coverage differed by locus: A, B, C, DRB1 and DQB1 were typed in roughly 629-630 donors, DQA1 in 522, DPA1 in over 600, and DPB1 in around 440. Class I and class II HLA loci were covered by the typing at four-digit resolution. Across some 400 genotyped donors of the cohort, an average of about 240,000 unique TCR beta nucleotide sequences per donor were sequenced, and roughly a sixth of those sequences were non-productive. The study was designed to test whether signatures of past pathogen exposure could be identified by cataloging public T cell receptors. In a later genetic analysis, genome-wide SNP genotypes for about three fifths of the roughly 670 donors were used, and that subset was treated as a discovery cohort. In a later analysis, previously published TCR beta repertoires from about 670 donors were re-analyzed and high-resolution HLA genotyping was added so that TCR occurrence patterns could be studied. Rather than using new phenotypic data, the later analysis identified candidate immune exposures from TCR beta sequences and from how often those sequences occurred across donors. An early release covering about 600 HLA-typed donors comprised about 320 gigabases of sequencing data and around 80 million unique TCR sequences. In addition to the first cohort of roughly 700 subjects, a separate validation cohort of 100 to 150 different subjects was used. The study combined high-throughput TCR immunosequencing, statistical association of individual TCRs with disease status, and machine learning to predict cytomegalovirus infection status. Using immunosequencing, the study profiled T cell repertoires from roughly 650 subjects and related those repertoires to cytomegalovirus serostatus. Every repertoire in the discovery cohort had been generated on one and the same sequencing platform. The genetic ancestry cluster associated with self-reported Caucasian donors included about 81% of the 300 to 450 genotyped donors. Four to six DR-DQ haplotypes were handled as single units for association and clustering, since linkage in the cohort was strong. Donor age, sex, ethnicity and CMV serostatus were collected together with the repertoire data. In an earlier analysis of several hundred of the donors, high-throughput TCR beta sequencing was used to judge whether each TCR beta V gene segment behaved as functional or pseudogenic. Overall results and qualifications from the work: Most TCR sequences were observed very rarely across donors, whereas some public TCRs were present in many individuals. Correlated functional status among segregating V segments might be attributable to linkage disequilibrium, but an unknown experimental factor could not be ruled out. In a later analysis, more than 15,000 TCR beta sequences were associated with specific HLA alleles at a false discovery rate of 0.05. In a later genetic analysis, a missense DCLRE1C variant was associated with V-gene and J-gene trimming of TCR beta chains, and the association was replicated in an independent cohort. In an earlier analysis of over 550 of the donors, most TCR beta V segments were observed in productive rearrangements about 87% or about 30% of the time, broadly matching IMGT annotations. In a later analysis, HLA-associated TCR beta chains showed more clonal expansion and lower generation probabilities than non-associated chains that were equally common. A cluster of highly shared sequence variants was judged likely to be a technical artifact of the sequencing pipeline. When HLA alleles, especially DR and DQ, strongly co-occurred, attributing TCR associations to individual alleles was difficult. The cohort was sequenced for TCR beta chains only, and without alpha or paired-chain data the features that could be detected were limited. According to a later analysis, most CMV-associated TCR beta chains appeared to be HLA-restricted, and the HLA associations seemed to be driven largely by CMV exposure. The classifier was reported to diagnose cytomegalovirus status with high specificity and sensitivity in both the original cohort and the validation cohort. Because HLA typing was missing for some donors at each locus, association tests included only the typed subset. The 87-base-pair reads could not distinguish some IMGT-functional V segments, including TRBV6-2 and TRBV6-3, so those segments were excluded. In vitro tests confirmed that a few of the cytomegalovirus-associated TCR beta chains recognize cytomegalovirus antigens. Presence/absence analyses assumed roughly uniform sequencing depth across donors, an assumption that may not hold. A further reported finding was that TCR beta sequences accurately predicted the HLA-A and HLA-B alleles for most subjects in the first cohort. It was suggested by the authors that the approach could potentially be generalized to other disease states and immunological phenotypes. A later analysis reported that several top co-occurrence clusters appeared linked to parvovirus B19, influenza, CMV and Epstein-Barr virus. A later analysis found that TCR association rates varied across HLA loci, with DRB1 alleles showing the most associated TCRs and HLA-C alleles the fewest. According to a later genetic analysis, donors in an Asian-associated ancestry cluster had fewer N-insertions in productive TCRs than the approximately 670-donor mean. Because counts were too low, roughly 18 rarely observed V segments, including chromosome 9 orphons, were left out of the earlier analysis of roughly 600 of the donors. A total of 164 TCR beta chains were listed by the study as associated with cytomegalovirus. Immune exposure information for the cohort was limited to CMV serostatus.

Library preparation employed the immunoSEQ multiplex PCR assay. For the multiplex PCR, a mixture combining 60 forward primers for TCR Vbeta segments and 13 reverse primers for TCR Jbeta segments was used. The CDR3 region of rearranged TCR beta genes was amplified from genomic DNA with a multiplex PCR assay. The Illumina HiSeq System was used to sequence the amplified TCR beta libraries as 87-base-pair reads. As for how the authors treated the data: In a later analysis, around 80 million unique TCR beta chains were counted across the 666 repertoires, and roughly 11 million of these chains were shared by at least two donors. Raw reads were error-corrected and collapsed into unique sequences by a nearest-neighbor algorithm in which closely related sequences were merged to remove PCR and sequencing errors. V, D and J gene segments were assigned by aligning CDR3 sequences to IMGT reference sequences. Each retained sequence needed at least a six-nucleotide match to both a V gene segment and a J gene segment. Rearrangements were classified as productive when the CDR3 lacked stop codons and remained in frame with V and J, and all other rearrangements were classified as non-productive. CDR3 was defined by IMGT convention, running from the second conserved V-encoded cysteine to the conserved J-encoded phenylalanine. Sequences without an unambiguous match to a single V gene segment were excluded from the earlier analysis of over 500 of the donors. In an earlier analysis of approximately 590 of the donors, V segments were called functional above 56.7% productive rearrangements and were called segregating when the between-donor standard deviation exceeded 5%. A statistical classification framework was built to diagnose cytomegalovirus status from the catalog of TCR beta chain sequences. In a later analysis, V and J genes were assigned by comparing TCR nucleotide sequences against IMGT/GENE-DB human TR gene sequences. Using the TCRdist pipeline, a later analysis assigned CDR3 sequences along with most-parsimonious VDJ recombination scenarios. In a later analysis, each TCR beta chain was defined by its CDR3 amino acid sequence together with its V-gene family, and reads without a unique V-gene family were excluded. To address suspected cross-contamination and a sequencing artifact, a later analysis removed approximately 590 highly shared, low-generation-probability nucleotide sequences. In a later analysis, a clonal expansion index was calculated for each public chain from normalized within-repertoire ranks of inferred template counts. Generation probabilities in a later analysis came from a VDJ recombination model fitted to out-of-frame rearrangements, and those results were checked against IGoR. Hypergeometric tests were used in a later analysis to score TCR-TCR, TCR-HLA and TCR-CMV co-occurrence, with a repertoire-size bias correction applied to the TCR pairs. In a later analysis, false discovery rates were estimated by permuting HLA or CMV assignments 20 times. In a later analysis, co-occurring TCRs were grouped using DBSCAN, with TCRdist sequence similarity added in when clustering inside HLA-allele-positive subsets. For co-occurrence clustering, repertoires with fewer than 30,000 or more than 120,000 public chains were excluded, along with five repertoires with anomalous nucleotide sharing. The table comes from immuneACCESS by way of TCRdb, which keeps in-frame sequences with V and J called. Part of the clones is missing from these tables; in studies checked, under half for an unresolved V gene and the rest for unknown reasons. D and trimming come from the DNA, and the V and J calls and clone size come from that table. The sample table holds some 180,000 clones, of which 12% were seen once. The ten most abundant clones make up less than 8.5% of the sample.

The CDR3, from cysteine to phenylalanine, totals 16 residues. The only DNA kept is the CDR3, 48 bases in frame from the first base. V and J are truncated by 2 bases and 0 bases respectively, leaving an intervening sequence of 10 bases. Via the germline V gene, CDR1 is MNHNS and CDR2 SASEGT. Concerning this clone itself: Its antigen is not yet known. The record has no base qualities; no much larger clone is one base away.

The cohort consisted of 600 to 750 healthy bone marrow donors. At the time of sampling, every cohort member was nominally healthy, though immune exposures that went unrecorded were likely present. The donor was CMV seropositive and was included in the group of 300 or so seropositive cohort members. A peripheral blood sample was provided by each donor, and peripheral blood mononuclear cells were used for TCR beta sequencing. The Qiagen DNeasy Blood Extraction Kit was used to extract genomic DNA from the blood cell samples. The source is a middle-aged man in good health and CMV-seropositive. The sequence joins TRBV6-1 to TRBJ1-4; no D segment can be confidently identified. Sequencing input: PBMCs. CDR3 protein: CASSEFGRATNEKLFF. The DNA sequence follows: TGTGCCAGCAGTGAATTCGGCCGGGCAACTAATGAAAAACTGTTTTTT.